This T cell receptor (beta chain) derives from a study of T cells in Graves' hyperthyroidism and ophthalmopathy. Overall study context: Peripheral blood specimens were obtained at initial diagnosis, prior to any treatment.

The study, taken as a whole, reports: Blood also carried most thyroid clonotypes expanded above 0.001.

The study enrolled patients aged 18 to 65 with newly diagnosed hyperthyroidism of under 2 months' duration. Researchers barred patients who had uncontrolled infection, other autoimmune disease, pregnancy or lactation. The table lists this clonotype with a few counts. As yet, its antigen is unknown. Trimming shortened V by 3 bases and J by 9 bases, and 6 bases separated the two germline ends. This CDR3 comprises 11 residues. The V gene's germline CDR1 is LNHDA and CDR2 SQIVND (reference sequence). Amplified TCR beta CDR3 regions derived from RNA transcripts. A first-round RT-PCR of the TCR CDR3 used the HTBI primer set. MiXCR, applied by TCRdb to the multiplex PCR reads, yields one record per CDR3 protein. The top ten hold roughly 10% of the sample, which has more than 650,000 distinct CDR3 sequences, less than 15% seen once.

The TCR sequence derives from a young woman with Graves' hyperthyroidism. V is TRBV19 and J is TRBJ2-1, with D possibly matching TRBD2 (6 bases). What was sequenced was blood. The DNA of the CDR3 is TGTGCCAGTAGTATGGGGGGTGAGCAGTTCTTC. Translating it yields CASSMGGEQFF.